What follows is one T cell receptor (beta chain) and its context. This sample was taken from a study of blood T cell repertoires in COVID-19. Here immunoSEQ multiplex PCR was the method, and the copy in TCRdb shows in-frame clones only, minus some. The table has approximately 340,000 clones, approximately 90% seen once. The CDR3 extends over 16 amino acids. Germline lookup yields CDR1 SGHTA and CDR2 FQGTGA. Germline trimming cut 3 bases from V and 10 bases from J; bases unmatched to any gene: 13. The age range of participants was about 18 to 95 years, with residence in about 25 US areas. Categorization into cohorts depended on clinical history that participants reported.

The V call is TRBV7-3, the J call TRBJ2-1, with TRBD2 matching over 9 bases. Sequenced sample: PBMCs or T cells enriched from blood (not recorded which). The source is a woman aged 40-49 years who had been exposed to COVID-19. The CDR3 coding sequence is TGTGCCAGCAGCTTCAAGACTAGCGGACCATATAGGGAGCAGTTCTTC. This translates into CASSFKTSGPYREQFF.